Below are 23 T cell receptor beta chains sequenced from a single sample in a study of response to subunit inactivated influenza vaccine. TCRdb re-derived calls from the RT-PCR reads in MiXCR, one entry per CDR3 protein. Among 630,000 or so distinct CDR3 sequences listed, approximately 14% were seen once. This specimen consisted of PBMCs from blood, obtained 11 to 12 days after vaccination. The receptors shown here come from a man in his fifties who received an inactivated influenza vaccine.

This clonotype has just a few counts. The chain recombines TRBV3-1 with TRBJ1-6, with D possibly being TRBD1 (6 bases). The CDR3 sequence is 16 residues long. CDR1 is LGHDT and CDR2 is YNNKEL in the germline V gene (reference sequence). With 4 bases removed from V and 7 bases from J, the gap between germline ends came to 17 bases. The CDR3 protein is CASSPVRGRGNSPLHF. CDR3 coding DNA: TGTGCCAGCAGCCCGGTCAGGGGCCGCGGGAATTCACCCCTCCACTTT. Variable domain in full (rest from reference TRBV3-1 and TRBJ1-6): DTAVSQTPKYLVTQMGNDKSIKCEQNLGHDTMYWYKQDSKKFLKIMFSYNNKELIINETVPNRFSPKSPDKAHLNLHINSLELGDSAVYFCASSPVRGRGNSPLHFGNGTRLTVT.

This clonotype came up many times. V usage is TRBV5-1 and J usage is TRBJ1-1; D not resolved. V lost 1 base to trimming and J lost 3 bases, with 7 bases between them. Germline V gene sequence: CDR1 SGHRS, CDR2 YFSETQ. The CDR3 is 13 residues long. CDR3: CASSLTRDTEAFF. In DNA, the CDR3 is TGCGCCAGCAGCTTGACAAGGGACACTGAAGCTTTCTTT.

The chain joins TRBV7-8 to TRBJ2-3; possibly TRBD1 for D (7 bases). The V and J ends lost 7 bases and 1 base respectively, with 12 bases between them. The CDR3 contains 14 residues. Germline loops: CDR1 SGHVS, CDR2 FQNEAQ. The CDR3: CASTQGGRTDTQYF. The CDR3 coding sequence is TGTGCCAGCACCCAGGGGGGCCGCACAGATACGCAGTATTTT.

This clonotype was picked up a small number of times. The chain uses TRBV12-3 or TRBV12-4 and TRBJ2-7; tentatively, D is TRBD1 (6 bases). The V and J ends lost 2 bases and 6 bases respectively, with 14 bases between them. The CDR3 length is 14 residues. In DNA form, the CDR3 reads TGTGCCAGCAGTTTAAGGTCAGGGGTGGGCGAGCAGTACTTC. This encodes CASSLRSGVGEQYF.

This clonotype was observed a handful of times. This chain uses TRBV4-2 with TRBJ1-2; D may be TRBD1 (6 bases). V was trimmed by 1 base and J by 3 bases, leaving 15 bases between them. Germline V gene data show CDR1 as LGHNA and CDR2 as YNFKEQ. There are 16 residues in the CDR3. The CDR3: CASSQGGLREDYGYTF. The CDR3 DNA follows: TGTGCCAGCAGCCAAGGGGGGCTGAGGGAGGACTATGGCTACACCTTC.

The V call is TRBV20-1, the J call TRBJ2-3, with TRBD2 matching 7 bases. The CDR3 length is 15 residues. V lost 0 bases, J lost 0 bases, and 3 bases stayed unmatched. Germline-derived CDR1 and CDR2 are DFQATT and SNEGSKA (reference sequence). The CDR3 DNA sequence: TGCAGTGCTAGAGATCCTAGCGGTAGCACAGATACGCAGTATTTT. Protein product: CSARDPSGSTDTQYF.

This chain joins TRBV7-2 and TRBJ1-3; D unresolved. The CDR3 sequence is 13 residues long. Germline V CDR1 and CDR2: SGHTA, FQGNSA. V was cut by 5 bases and J by 5 bases, with 10 bases left in between. The CDR3 DNA sequence: TGTGCCAGCAGCCCCCAGTCTAGAAACACCATATATTTT. This translates into CASSPQSRNTIYF.

The chain is built from TRBV11-2 and TRBJ2-7; 10 bases are a match to TRBD2. The V gene's germline CDR1 is SGHAT and CDR2 FQNNGV. The CDR3 is made up of 18 amino acids. Germline trimming cut 4 bases from V and 4 bases from J; bases unmatched to any gene: 16. The CDR3 nucleotides are TGTGCCAGCAGCTCAATCCCCCGAGCGGGAGGGATTTCGTACGAGCAGTACTTC. This translates into CASSSIPRAGGISYEQYF.

This clonotype was picked up many times. The genes are TRBV3-1 and TRBJ2-3, with 7 bases matching TRBD2. V was clipped by 5 bases and J by 1 base; unmatched bases: 3. Germline V gives CDR1 LGHDT, CDR2 YNNKEL (reference sequence). The CDR3 loop spans 14 amino acids. CDR3 sequence: CASSTSGGTDTQYF. CDR3 DNA sequence: TGTGCCAGCAGCACGAGCGGGGGCACAGATACGCAGTATTTT.

The V and J genes are TRBV6-2 or TRBV6-3 and TRBJ2-7; 8 positions match TRBD2. V dropped 6 bases and J dropped 1; count of bases not matched to a gene: 8. The CDR3 is 15 amino acids. CDR1 is MNHEY and CDR2 is SVGEGT in the germline V gene. The CDR3 region is CASSPERERSYEQYF. The CDR3 coding sequence is TGTGCCAGCAGCCCCGAGCGGGAGAGATCCTACGAGCAGTACTTC.

As to this clonotype: At one end the junction does not follow the germline gene, possibly because of a read error. DNA of the CDR3: TGTGCCAGGAGCTTGGTGGCAGGGAATGGCTACACCTTC. It codes for CARSLVAGNGYTF. The chain joins TRBV5-3 to TRBJ1-2; D is perhaps TRBD1 (5 bases). TRBV5-3 belongs to the ORF category, with a function that is uncertain. The CDR3 sequence is 13 residues long.

This clonotype was picked up many times. The rearrangement links TRBV2 to TRBJ1-5, with D maybe TRBD1 (6 bases). The CDR3 is 13 amino acids. CDR1 and CDR2 from the germline V gene are SNHLY and FYNNEI. Trimming removed 6 bases at V and 2 bases at J, with 8 bases between. The CDR3 sequence is CASRSGGNQPQHF. CDR3 coding DNA: TGTGCCAGCAGGTCAGGGGGCAATCAGCCCCAGCATTTT.

V and J are TRBV20-1 and TRBJ1-1; D unclear. The CDR3 sequence is 13 residues long. V dropped 2 bases and J dropped 1 base, with 8 bases sitting between them. CDR1 and CDR2 from the germline V gene are DFQATT and SNEGSKA (reference sequence). The CDR3 bases are TGCAGTGCTAGATCGGACGGGAACACTGAAGCTTTCTTT. Its translation is CSARSDGNTEAFF.

In its sample, this clonotype was seen a few times. The chain combines TRBV11-2 with TRBJ2-5; no definite D call. CDR1 is SGHAT, CDR2 FQNNGV, per germline. Trimming shortened V by 5 bases and J by 10 bases, and 20 bases separated the two germline ends. The CDR3 is 14 residues long. CDR3: CASSRRVGLLGQYF. The CDR3 DNA follows: TGTGCCAGCAGCCGACGAGTGGGATTGTTAGGCCAGTACTTC.

This clonotype was detected only a few times. The chain has TRBV7-2 and TRBJ1-6; TRBD1 is a possible D gene (5 bases). V was clipped by 1 base and J by 6 bases, with 13 bases between them. The CDR3 runs 16 residues. The germline V gene encodes CDR1 SGHTA and CDR2 FQGNSA. The CDR3 DNA reads as TGTGCCAGCAGCTTAGAAAGGGGTTGGTCTAATTCACCCCTCCACTTT. This gives the protein CASSLERGWSNSPLHF.

In DNA, the CDR3 is TGTGCCAGCATTCCAGGGGCGGGGTGGAGCAATGAGCAGTTCTTC. Residues: CASIPGAGWSNEQFF. The gene calls are TRBV6-2 or TRBV6-3 and TRBJ2-1, with D possibly being TRBD1 or TRBD2 (6 bases each). The ends were cut back, 7 bases at V and 6 bases at J, with 19 bases in the middle. CDR1 is MNHEY and CDR2 is SVGEGT in the germline V gene. CDR3 length: 15 residues.

In its sample, this clonotype was seen a few times. The chain is built from TRBV15 and TRBJ2-1; D unresolved. Germline assignment: CDR1 LNHNV and CDR2 YYDKDF (reference sequence). This CDR3 is 12 amino acids long. Trimming removed 0 bases at V and 9 bases at J, with 6 bases between. CDR3 amino acids: CATSRDIGEQFF. The DNA for the CDR3 is TGTGCCACCAGCAGAGATATTGGTGAGCAGTTCTTC.

This clonotype occurred a few times. An end of the junction does not agree with germline; a read error may underlie this. This rearrangement joins TRBV9 to TRBJ2-2, with a possible D match to TRBD1 (5 bases). The CDR3 contains 13 residues. The germline gives CDR1 SGDLS, CDR2 YYNGEE. The CDR3 region has the DNA TGTGTCAGCAGCACCAGGGTCACCGGGGAGCTGTTTTTT. Translation: CVSSTRVTGELFF.

Only a few counts were recorded for this clonotype. The CDR3 DNA reads as TGTGCCAGCACCCTACGGGCAGGGGGAGGAAACACCATATATTTT. This encodes CASTLRAGGGNTIYF. The chain carries TRBV6-1 and TRBJ1-3; 7 bases map to TRBD1. There are 15 residues in the CDR3. V was clipped by 7 bases and J by 4 bases; unmatched bases: 10. Germline V gives CDR1 MNHNS, CDR2 SASEGT.

The chain joins TRBV20-1 to TRBJ2-1; D unresolved. Germline lookup yields CDR1 DFQATT and CDR2 SNEGSKA (reference sequence). The germline V and J ends were trimmed by 1 base and 3 bases, with 10 bases remaining between them. The CDR3 is 14 amino acids. This CDR3 reads CSARGVSSYNEQFF. CDR3 DNA: TGCAGTGCTAGAGGAGTTAGCAGCTACAATGAGCAGTTCTTC.

The V gene is TRBV4-1, the J gene TRBJ1-1; no definite D call. This CDR3 is built from 15 residues. CDR1 and CDR2 (germline): MGHRA, YSYEKL. V dropped 0 bases and J dropped 1 base, with 9 bases sitting between them. CDR3 loop: CASSQDGRANTEAFF. In DNA, the CDR3 is TGCGCCAGCAGCCAAGATGGCAGAGCGAACACTGAAGCTTTCTTT.

This clonotype was picked up many times. The CDR3 here is CASSLRDHSYEQYF. Written as DNA, the CDR3 is TGTGCCAGCAGTTTACGGGACCATTCCTACGAGCAGTACTTC. V and J are TRBV12-3 or TRBV12-4 and TRBJ2-7; either TRBD1 or TRBD2 may supply D (5 bases each). The CDR3 sequence is 14 residues long. Trimming took off 2 bases at V and 1 base at J, with 9 bases between the two ends.

The gene calls are TRBV6-5 and TRBJ1-2; 8 bases align to TRBD1. This CDR3 contains 17 residues. Germline CDR1 reads MNHEY; CDR2 reads SVGAGI. The junction had 8 bases not matched to a gene; V was cut back by 2 bases and J by 0 bases. Here the CDR3 DNA reads TGTGCCAGCAGTTACAAAGACAGGGGAGAAGCTAACTATGGCTACACCTTC. Its translation: CASSYKDRGEANYGYTF.